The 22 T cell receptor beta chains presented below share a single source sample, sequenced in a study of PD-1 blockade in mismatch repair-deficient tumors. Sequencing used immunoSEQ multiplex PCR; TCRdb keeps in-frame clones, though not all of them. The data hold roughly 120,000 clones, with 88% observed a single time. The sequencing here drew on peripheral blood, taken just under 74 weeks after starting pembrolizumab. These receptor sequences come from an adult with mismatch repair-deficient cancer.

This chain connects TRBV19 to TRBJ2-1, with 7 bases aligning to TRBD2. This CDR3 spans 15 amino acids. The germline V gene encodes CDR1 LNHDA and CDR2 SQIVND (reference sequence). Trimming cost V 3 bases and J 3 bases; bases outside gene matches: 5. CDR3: CASSISGTIYNEQFF. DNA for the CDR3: TGTGCCAGTAGTATTTCGGGGACTATCTACAATGAGCAGTTCTTC.

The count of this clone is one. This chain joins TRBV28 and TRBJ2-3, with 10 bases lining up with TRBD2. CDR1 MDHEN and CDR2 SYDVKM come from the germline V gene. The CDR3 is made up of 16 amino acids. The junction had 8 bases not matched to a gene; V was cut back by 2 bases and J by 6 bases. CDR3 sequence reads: CASSLRISGRSDTQYF. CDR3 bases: TGTGCCAGCAGTTTACGGATTAGCGGGAGGTCCGATACGCAGTATTTT.

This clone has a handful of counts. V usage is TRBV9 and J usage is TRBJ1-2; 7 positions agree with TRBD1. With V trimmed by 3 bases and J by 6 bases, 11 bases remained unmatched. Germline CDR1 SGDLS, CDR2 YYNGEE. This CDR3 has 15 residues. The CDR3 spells CASSARDSPAHGYTF. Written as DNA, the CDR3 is TGTGCCAGCAGCGCCAGGGACAGCCCGGCCCATGGCTACACCTTC.

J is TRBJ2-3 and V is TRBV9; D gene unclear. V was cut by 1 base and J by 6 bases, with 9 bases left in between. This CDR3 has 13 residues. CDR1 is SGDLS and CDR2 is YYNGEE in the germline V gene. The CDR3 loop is CASSVTVRDTQYF. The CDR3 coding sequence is TGTGCCAGCAGCGTAACAGTCCGGGATACGCAGTATTTT.

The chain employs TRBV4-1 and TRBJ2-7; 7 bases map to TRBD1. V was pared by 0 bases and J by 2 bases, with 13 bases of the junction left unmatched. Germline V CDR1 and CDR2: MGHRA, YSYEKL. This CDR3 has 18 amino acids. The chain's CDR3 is CASSQDLLPGTATYEQYF. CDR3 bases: TGCGCCAGCAGCCAAGATCTCCTACCCGGGACAGCCACCTACGAGCAGTACTTC.

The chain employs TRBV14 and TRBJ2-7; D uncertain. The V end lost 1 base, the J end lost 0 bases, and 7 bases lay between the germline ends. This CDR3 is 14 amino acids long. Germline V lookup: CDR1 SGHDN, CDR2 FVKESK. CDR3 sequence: CASSQGRSSYEQYF. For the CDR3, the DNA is TGTGCCAGCAGCCAAGGGCGGTCCTCCTACGAGCAGTACTTC.

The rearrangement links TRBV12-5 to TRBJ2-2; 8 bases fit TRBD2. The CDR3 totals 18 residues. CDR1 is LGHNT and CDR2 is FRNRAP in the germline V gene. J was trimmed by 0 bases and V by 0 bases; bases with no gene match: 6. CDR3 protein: CASGLVIGGRPNTGELFF. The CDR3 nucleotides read TGTGCTAGTGGTTTGGTAATAGGCGGGAGGCCGAACACCGGGGAGCTGTTTTTT.

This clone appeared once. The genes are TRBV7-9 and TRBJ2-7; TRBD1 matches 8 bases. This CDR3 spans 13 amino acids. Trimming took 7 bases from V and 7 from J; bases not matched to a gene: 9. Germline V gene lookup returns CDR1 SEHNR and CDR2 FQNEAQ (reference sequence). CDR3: CASTNQGAREQYF. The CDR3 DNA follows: TGTGCCAGCACCAATCAGGGGGCACGGGAGCAGTACTTC.

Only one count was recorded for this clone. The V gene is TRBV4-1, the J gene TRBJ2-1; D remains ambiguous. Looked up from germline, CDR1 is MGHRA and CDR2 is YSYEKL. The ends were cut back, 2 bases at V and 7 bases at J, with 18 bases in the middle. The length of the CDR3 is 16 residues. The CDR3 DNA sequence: TGCGCCAGCAGCCAACCGACCGTCACCCCGGAGAATGAGCAGTTCTTC. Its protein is CASSQPTVTPENEQFF.

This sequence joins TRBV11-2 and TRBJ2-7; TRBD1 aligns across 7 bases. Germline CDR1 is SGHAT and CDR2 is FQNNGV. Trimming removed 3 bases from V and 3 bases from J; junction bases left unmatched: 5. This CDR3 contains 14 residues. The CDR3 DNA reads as TGTGCCAGCAGCTTCTCAGGGGGTAACTACGAGCAGTACTTC. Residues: CASSFSGGNYEQYF.

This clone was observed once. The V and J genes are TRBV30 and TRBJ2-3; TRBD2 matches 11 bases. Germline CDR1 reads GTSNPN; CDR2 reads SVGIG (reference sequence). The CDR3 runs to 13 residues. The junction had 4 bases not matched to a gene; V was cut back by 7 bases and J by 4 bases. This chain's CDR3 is CAFLAGGPDTQYF. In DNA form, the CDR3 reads TGTGCCTTTTTAGCGGGAGGGCCAGATACGCAGTATTTT.

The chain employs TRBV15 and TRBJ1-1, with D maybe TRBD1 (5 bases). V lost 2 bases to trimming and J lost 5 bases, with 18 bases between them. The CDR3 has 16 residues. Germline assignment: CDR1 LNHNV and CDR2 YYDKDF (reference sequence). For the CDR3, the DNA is TGTGCCACCAGCAGATCCCGCTCAGGGAAGTTGACTGAAGCTTTCTTT. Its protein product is CATSRSRSGKLTEAFF.

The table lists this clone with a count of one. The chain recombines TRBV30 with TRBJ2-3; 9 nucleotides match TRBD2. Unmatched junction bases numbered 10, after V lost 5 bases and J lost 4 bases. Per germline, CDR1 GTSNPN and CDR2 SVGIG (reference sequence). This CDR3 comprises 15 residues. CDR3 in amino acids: CAWRARGGGADTQYF. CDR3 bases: TGTGCCTGGCGTGCGCGGGGCGGGGGGGCAGATACGCAGTATTTT.

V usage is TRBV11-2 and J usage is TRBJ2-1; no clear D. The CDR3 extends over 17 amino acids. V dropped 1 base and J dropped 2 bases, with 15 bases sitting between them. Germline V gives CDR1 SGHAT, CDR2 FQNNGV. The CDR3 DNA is TGTGCCAGCAGCTTAGTACCCGGCCTGCAACCCTACAATGAGCAGTTCTTC. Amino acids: CASSLVPGLQPYNEQFF. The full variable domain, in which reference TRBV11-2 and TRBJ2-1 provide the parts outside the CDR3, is EAGVAQSPRYKIIEKRQSVAFWCNPISGHATLYWYQQILGQGPKLLIQFQNNGVVDDSQLPKDRFSAERLKGVDSTLKIQPAKLEDSAVYLCASSLVPGLQPYNEQFFGPGTRLTVL.

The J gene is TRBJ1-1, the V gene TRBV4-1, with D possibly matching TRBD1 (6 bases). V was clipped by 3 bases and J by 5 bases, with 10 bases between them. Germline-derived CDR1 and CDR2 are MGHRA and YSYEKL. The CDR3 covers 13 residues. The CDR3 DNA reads TGCGCCAGCAGCCAGAGCCAGGGGACTGAAGCTTTCTTT. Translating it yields CASSQSQGTEAFF.

Here the CDR3 reads CASTRTARGELFF. CDR3 nucleotide sequence: TGCGCCAGCACCCGGACAGCCCGCGGGGAGCTGTTTTTT. The chain links TRBV10-2 to TRBJ2-2, with TRBD1 as a possible D gene (6 bases). The CDR3 is made up of 13 amino acids. Germline assignment: CDR1 WSHSY and CDR2 SAAADI. The germline V and J ends were trimmed by 7 bases and 7 bases, with 13 bases remaining between them.

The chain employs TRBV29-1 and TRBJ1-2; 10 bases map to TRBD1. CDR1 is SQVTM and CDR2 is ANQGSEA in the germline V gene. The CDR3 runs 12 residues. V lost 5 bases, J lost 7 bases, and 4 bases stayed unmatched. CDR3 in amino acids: CSVPDRGRGYTF. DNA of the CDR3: TGCAGCGTTCCTGACAGGGGGCGTGGCTACACCTTC.

The DNA for the CDR3 is TGTGCCAGCACCCCTACTGCGAGCCGGCCTAACTATGGCTACACCTTC. Its protein product is CASTPTASRPNYGYTF. The chain links TRBV7-9 to TRBJ1-2, with D unclear. The CDR3 loop spans 16 amino acids. Germline V CDR1 and CDR2: SEHNR, FQNEAQ (reference sequence). V was pared by 7 bases and J by 0 bases, with 18 bases between.

CDR3 protein: CARSPPGLLAGVSDEQFF. The CDR3 bases are TGTGCCAGAAGCCCACCCGGACTACTAGCGGGAGTTTCGGATGAGCAGTTCTTC. The V and J genes are TRBV5-3 and TRBJ2-1, with TRBD2 matching over 11 bases. TRBV5-3 is recorded as an ORF, its role being uncertain. Trimming cost V 4 bases and J 8 bases; bases outside gene matches: 17. The CDR3 length is 18 residues.

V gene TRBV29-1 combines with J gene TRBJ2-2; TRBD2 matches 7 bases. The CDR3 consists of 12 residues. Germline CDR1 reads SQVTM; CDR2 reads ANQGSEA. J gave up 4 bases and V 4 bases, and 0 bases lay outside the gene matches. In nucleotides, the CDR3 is TGCAGCGTTGCTAGCGGCACCGGGGAGCTGTTTTTT. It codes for CSVASGTGELFF.

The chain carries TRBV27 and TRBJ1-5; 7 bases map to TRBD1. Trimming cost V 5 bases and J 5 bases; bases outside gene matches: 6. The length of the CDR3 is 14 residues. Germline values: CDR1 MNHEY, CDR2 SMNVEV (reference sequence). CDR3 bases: TGTGCCAGCAGTGAACGGACAGGATATCAGCCCCAGCATTTT. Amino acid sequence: CASSERTGYQPQHF.

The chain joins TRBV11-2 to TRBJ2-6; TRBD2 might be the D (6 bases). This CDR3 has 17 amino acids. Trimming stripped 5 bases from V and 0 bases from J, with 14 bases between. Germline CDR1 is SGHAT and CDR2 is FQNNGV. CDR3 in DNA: TGTGCCAGCAGCGGAGGGGTCGGCTACTCTGGGGCCAACGTCCTGACTTTC. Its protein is CASSGGVGYSGANVLTF.